The 21 T cell receptor beta chains below come from one sample, sequenced in a study of PD-L1 blockade in urothelial cancer. Profiled with immunoSEQ multiplex PCR; TCRdb holds only in-frame clones, not every one. The data show about 50,000 clones, about 90% seen once. Source: PBMCs, taken around atezolizumab (anti-PD-L1) treatment. These receptors were obtained from a man aged 60-69 years with urothelial cancer.

The chain employs TRBV10-3 and TRBJ2-5, with 8 bases aligning to TRBD1. The J segment lost 5 bases and the V segment lost 4 bases, leaving 3 bases of the junction unmatched. Germline lookup yields CDR1 ENHRY and CDR2 SYGVKD. The CDR3 is 13 residues long. This chain's CDR3 is CAISGQGQETQYF. The CDR3, as DNA: TGTGCCATCAGTGGACAGGGGCAGGAGACCCAGTACTTC.

The gene calls are TRBV7-2 and TRBJ2-5, with TRBD2 matching over 14 bases. This CDR3 is built from 16 residues. The germline gives CDR1 SGHTA, CDR2 FQGNSA. The trim removed 6 bases at V and 5 bases at J, leaving 8 bases unmatched. The CDR3 DNA reads TGTGCCAGCAGTAGGGGACTAGCGGGGGTGAAGGAGACCCAGTACTTC. This translates into CASSRGLAGVKETQYF.

This chain uses TRBV19 with TRBJ2-7; D is perhaps TRBD1 (6 bases). V was shortened by 3 bases and J by 6 bases, with 15 bases between the two germline ends. The CDR3 has 14 amino acids. Germline V lookup: CDR1 LNHDA, CDR2 SQIVND (reference sequence). CDR3 bases: TGTGCCAGTAGTATGGGGGCGGGCTCAGCCGAGCAGTACTTC. Translated, it gives CASSMGAGSAEQYF. Combining the CDR3 with reference TRBV19 and TRBJ2-7 gives the whole variable domain DGGITQSPKYLFRKEGQNVTLSCEQNLNHDAMYWYRQDPGQGLRLIYYSQIVNDFQKGDIAEGYSVSREKKESFPLTVTSAQKNPTAFYLCASSMGAGSAEQYFGPGTRLTVT.

This rearrangement joins TRBV19 to TRBJ1-5, with 11 nucleotides matching TRBD1. The CDR3 runs to 14 residues. CDR1 is LNHDA, CDR2 SQIVND, per germline (reference sequence). V trimming: 10 bases; J trimming: 4 bases; junction bases outside the gene matches: 6. CDR3 coding DNA: TGTGCCACCGGGACAGGGGGGGAGAATCAGCCCCAGCATTTT. Translated, it gives CATGTGGENQPQHF.

The rearrangement joins TRBV7-9 to TRBJ1-4, with 7 bases identical to TRBD1. The CDR3 runs to 15 residues. Unmatched junction bases numbered 6, after V lost 4 bases and J lost 4 bases. The V gene's germline CDR1 is SEHNR and CDR2 FQNEAQ (reference sequence). The CDR3 DNA reads as TGTGCCAGCAGCTCCGGCCAGGGGGGTAATGAAAAACTGTTTTTT. This codes for CASSSGQGGNEKLFF.

The chain combines TRBV5-5 with TRBJ1-5; TRBD1 is a possible D gene (5 bases). With 0 bases removed from V and 2 bases from J, the gap between germline ends came to 12 bases. This CDR3 is built from 16 residues. The germline V gene has CDR1 SGHKS and CDR2 YYEKEE (reference sequence). CDR3 DNA: TGTGCCAGCAGCTTGGCCCTGGGACTAGGCAATCAGCCCCAGCATTTT. It is translated as CASSLALGLGNQPQHF.

This clone was seen once. A read error may produce the germline difference seen at one junction end. The rearrangement joins TRBV7-7 to TRBJ2-2; D may be TRBD1 (6 bases). The germline V gene encodes CDR1 SSHAT and CDR2 FNYEAQ (reference sequence). The CDR3 is made up of 15 amino acids. CDR3 protein: CASSPRTESTGELFF. The CDR3 nucleotides are TGTGCTAGCAGCCCGCGGACAGAATCGACCGGGGAGCTGTTTTTT.

This chain connects TRBV21-1 to TRBJ1-1; the table's TRBD1 call for D was not verified on the DNA. TRBV21-1 counts as a pseudogene. This CDR3 spans 15 amino acids. CDR3 DNA sequence: TGTGCCAGCAGCAATCAGGGGGCCATGAACACTGAAGCTTTCTTT. Translating gives CASSNQGAMNTEAFF.

The V and J genes are TRBV19 and TRBJ1-1; D ambiguous. The CDR3 runs 14 residues. The germline V and J ends were trimmed by 4 bases and 7 bases, with 16 bases remaining between them. Germline values: CDR1 LNHDA, CDR2 SQIVND (reference sequence). The CDR3, as DNA: TGTGCCAGTAGTACCCATGGAGGGAAAGTTGAAGCTTTCTTT. Amino acids: CASSTHGGKVEAFF. The variable domain in full, with the rest retrieved from reference TRBV19 and TRBJ1-1, is DGGITQSPKYLFRKEGQNVTLSCEQNLNHDAMYWYRQDPGQGLRLIYYSQIVNDFQKGDIAEGYSVSREKKESFPLTVTSAQKNPTAFYLCASSTHGGKVEAFFGQGTRLTVV.

The J gene is TRBJ1-6, the V gene TRBV6-5; D perhaps matches TRBD1 (6 bases). Between the trimmed V and J ends, which lost 5 bases and 10 bases, there was a span of 15 bases. CDR1 and CDR2 (germline): MNHEY, SVGAGI. CDR3 length: 14 amino acids. DNA for the CDR3: TGTGCCAGCAGTCGCCAGGGGTTTGAATCACCCCTCCACTTT. It encodes CASSRQGFESPLHF.

As for this clone: One junction end disagrees with the germline gene, perhaps due to a read error. The genes are TRBV7-7 and TRBJ2-2; tentatively, D is TRBD2 (5 bases). CDR1 is SSHAT, CDR2 FNYEAQ, per germline (reference sequence). This CDR3 spans 15 amino acids. CDR3 DNA sequence: TGTGCTAGCAGCTTAGGGAGAGGTCCGACCGGGGAGCTGTTTTTT. As protein: CASSLGRGPTGELFF.

The V call is TRBV6-5, the J call TRBJ2-2; a weak D match, TRBD2 (5 bases). The length of the CDR3 is 14 residues. V was shortened by 6 bases and J by 2 bases, with 10 bases between the two germline ends. Germline CDR1 is MNHEY and CDR2 is SVGAGI. CDR3 in amino acids: CASRTRVNTGELFF. Written as DNA, the CDR3 is TGTGCCAGCAGGACGAGGGTAAACACCGGGGAGCTGTTTTTT.

The chain carries TRBV25-1 and TRBJ2-7, with D perhaps matching TRBD1 (5 bases). CDR1 is MGHDK, CDR2 SYGVNS, per germline. CDR3 length: 13 residues. V dropped 6 bases and J dropped 5 bases, with 14 bases sitting between them. For the CDR3, the DNA is TGTGCCAGCAGACCTCAGGGCGTCGACGAGCAGTACTTC. Protein: CASRPQGVDEQYF.

The rearrangement joins TRBV5-4 to TRBJ2-5; the match to TRBD2 covers 11 bases. Germline lookup yields CDR1 SGHNT and CDR2 YYREEE (reference sequence). The CDR3 has 15 residues. The V and J ends lost 1 base and 1 base, in that order; junction bases with no gene match: 0. In DNA, the CDR3 is TGTGCCAGCAGCTTGACTAGCGGGGGCCAAGAGACCCAGTACTTC. Translated: CASSLTSGGQETQYF.

The chain links TRBV19 to TRBJ1-6; maybe TRBD1 (5 bases). The germline V gene encodes CDR1 LNHDA and CDR2 SQIVND (reference sequence). This CDR3 region has 14 residues. Trimming left V 3 bases short and J 7 bases short, with 10 bases between. CDR3 protein: CASSIGRVNSPLHF. DNA of the CDR3: TGTGCCAGTAGTATCGGCAGGGTCAATTCACCCCTCCACTTT.

This rearrangement joins TRBV5-4 to TRBJ2-2; TRBD1 matches 8 bases. Germline CDR1 is SGHNT and CDR2 is YYREEE (reference sequence). The CDR3 is 15 residues long. J gave up 0 bases and V 4 bases, and 2 bases lay outside the gene matches. The CDR3 coding sequence is TGTGCCAGCAGCAGGGACAGGACGAACACCGGGGAGCTGTTTTTT. This sequence encodes CASSRDRTNTGELFF.

This chain links TRBV28 with TRBJ1-2, with D tentatively TRBD1 (5 bases). The CDR3 spans 14 residues. Germline V gene data show CDR1 as MDHEN and CDR2 as SYDVKM. V lost 2 bases and J lost 6, with 13 bases in between. The CDR3 region has the DNA TGTGCCAGCAGTTTACGACAACGCAGGGATGGCTACACCTTC. It encodes CASSLRQRRDGYTF.

The V and J genes are TRBV6-5 and TRBJ2-2; the match to TRBD1 covers 10 bases. This CDR3 contains 14 residues. From germline, CDR1 is MNHEY and CDR2 SVGAGI. J was trimmed by 4 bases and V by 6 bases; bases with no gene match: 2. The CDR3 nucleotides are TGTGCCAGCAGGGGACAGGGGCGCACCGGGGAGCTGTTTTTT. It specifies CASRGQGRTGELFF.

The chain links TRBV28 to TRBJ1-6; TRBD1 matches 7 bases. The CDR3 is 14 amino acids. Looked up from germline, CDR1 is MDHEN and CDR2 is SYDVKM. The V segment lost 3 bases and the J segment 7 bases; nucleotides outside the gene matches: 3. CDR3 bases: TGTGCCAGCAGTTTGGCAGGGGGGAATTCACCCCTCCACTTT. It specifies CASSLAGGNSPLHF.

The chain recombines TRBV5-6 with TRBJ2-3; TRBD2 matches at 11 bases. The junction had 10 bases not matched to a gene; V was cut back by 4 bases and J by 3 bases. CDR3 length: 17 residues. The germline V gene has CDR1 SGHDT and CDR2 YYEEEE. CDR3 region: CASSTWMIAGGTDTQYF. CDR3 nucleotides: TGTGCCAGCAGCACGTGGATGATAGCGGGGGGGACAGATACGCAGTATTTT.

The rearrangement links TRBV7-6 to TRBJ2-1, with 8 bases fitting TRBD1. V shed 5 bases and J 7 bases; nucleotides not matched to a gene: 13. The V gene's germline CDR1 is SGHVS and CDR2 FNYEAQ. This CDR3 contains 16 residues. Written as DNA, the CDR3 is TGTGCCAGCAGCCCGCAGCAGGGGGCAAGGGGGAATGAGCAGTTCTTC. It codes for CASSPQQGARGNEQFF.